A single sample is the source of the 20 T cell receptor beta chains below, sequenced in a study of cytomegalovirus exposure and HLA in healthy donors. Amplification used 60 Vbeta primers and 13 Jbeta primers. Some clones are missing from TCRdb's copy, which holds only in-frame ones; the method was immunoSEQ multiplex PCR. The repertoire consists of around 100,000 clones, with around 78% occurring once and the leading ten covering approximately 4%. Sample: PBMCs. The receptors were sampled from a male donor in good health and CMV-seropositive.

The chain recombines TRBV6-4 with TRBJ1-5; 10 bases agree with TRBD1. Looked up from germline, CDR1 is MRHNA and CDR2 is SNTAGT. The CDR3 is 15 amino acids. The junction had 5 bases not matched to a gene; V was cut back by 6 bases and J by 3 bases. This CDR3 is CASSLTGGNNQPQHF. The CDR3 nucleotides read TGTGCCAGCAGCTTGACAGGGGGCAACAATCAGCCCCAGCATTTT.

CDR3: CASRWTSGVTDTQYF. As DNA, the CDR3 is TGCGCCAGCAGATGGACTAGCGGCGTCACAGATACGCAGTATTTT. The rearrangement joins TRBV5-1 to TRBJ2-3; 10 bases agree with TRBD2. The CDR3 consists of 15 residues. The germline CDR1 and CDR2 sequences are SGHRS and YFSETQ. The V segment lost 5 bases and the J segment 2 bases; nucleotides outside the gene matches: 5.

The V and J genes are TRBV5-1 and TRBJ2-2; D is unclear. The V gene's germline CDR1 is SGHRS and CDR2 YFSETQ. Trimming took off 0 bases at V and 1 base at J, with 4 bases between the two ends. This CDR3 spans 14 amino acids. The CDR3 loop is CASSLEQNTGELFF. For the CDR3, the DNA is TGCGCCAGCAGCTTGGAGCAGAACACCGGGGAGCTGTTTTTT.

The gene calls are TRBV5-1 and TRBJ1-2; possibly TRBD1 for D (5 bases). From germline, CDR1 is SGHRS and CDR2 YFSETQ. The CDR3 totals 14 residues. Trimming stripped 4 bases from V and 4 bases from J, with 14 bases between. CDR3 protein: CASSERTTIYGYTF. The CDR3 nucleotides are TGCGCCAGCAGCGAGAGGACAACTATCTATGGCTACACCTTC.

This chain joins TRBV11-2 and TRBJ1-2; 7 positions match TRBD1. Germline values: CDR1 SGHAT, CDR2 FQNNGV. This CDR3 region has 13 residues. V shed 5 bases and J 8 bases; nucleotides not matched to a gene: 8. This CDR3 reads CASSLTGDWGYTF. The CDR3 DNA sequence: TGTGCCAGCAGCCTTACAGGGGATTGGGGCTACACCTTC.

This chain uses TRBV27 with TRBJ2-4; D not resolved. Trimming pared 3 bases from V and 4 bases from J, leaving 10 bases between. This CDR3 has 14 residues. Per the germline V gene, CDR1 is MNHEY and CDR2 is SMNVEV (reference sequence). CDR3: CASSFGASKNIQYF. In DNA, the CDR3 is TGTGCCAGCAGTTTCGGAGCGTCAAAAAACATTCAGTACTTC.

This chain uses TRBV28 with TRBJ1-4, with D tentatively TRBD1 (6 bases). Trimming cost V 5 bases and J 2 bases, with 18 bases left between them. The CDR3 sequence is 17 residues long. Germline CDR1 MDHEN, CDR2 SYDVKM. For the CDR3, the DNA is TGTGCCAGCAGTCTACCCACAGGGTATGGCACTAATGAAAAACTGTTTTTT. Protein sequence: CASSLPTGYGTNEKLFF.

This clone came up a few times. V and J are TRBV4-1 and TRBJ1-4, with 8 bases that match TRBD1. After removal of 0 bases from V and 12 bases from J, the junction contained 6 bases not matched to a gene. The CDR3 spans 14 residues. The V gene's germline CDR1 is MGHRA and CDR2 YSYEKL. CDR3 in DNA: TGCGCCAGCAGCCAAGAAAGAGCGACAGGGGAACTGTTTTTT. Its translation is CASSQERATGELFF.

The J gene is TRBJ2-3, the V gene TRBV28; TRBD2 might be the D (5 bases). CDR1 and CDR2 from the germline V gene are MDHEN and SYDVKM. Trimming cost V 6 bases and J 4 bases, with 17 bases left between them. There are 15 residues in the CDR3. The CDR3 spells CASSRAEGRADTQYF. The CDR3 DNA follows: TGTGCCAGCAGCCGCGCCGAGGGTCGGGCAGATACGCAGTATTTT.

The chain links TRBV5-1 to TRBJ1-1; TRBD1 aligns across 7 bases. Germline V CDR1 and CDR2: SGHRS, YFSETQ. This CDR3 contains 14 residues. J lost 0 bases, V lost 4 bases, and 3 bases had no gene match. The CDR3 DNA is TGCGCCAGCAGCGGGGGACAGCTGAACACTGAAGCTTTCTTT. This codes for CASSGGQLNTEAFF.

The V call is TRBV5-1, the J call TRBJ2-2; D unclear. The length of the CDR3 is 15 residues. Germline CDR1 is SGHRS and CDR2 is YFSETQ. Trimming removed 0 bases at V and 0 bases at J, with 6 bases between. CDR3 amino acids: CASSLGTTNTGELFF. CDR3 bases: TGCGCCAGCAGCTTGGGAACAACGAACACCGGGGAGCTGTTTTTT. Using reference TRBV5-1 and TRBJ2-2 for the parts outside the CDR3, the full variable domain is KAGVTQTPRYLIKTRGQQVTLSCSPISGHRSVSWYQQTPGQGLQFLFEYFSETQRNKGNFPGRFSGRQFSNSRSEMNVSTLELGDSALYLCASSLGTTNTGELFFGEGSRLTVL.

V is TRBV5-1 and J is TRBJ2-5; a weak D match, TRBD1 (5 bases). This CDR3 contains 15 residues. Germline V gives CDR1 SGHRS, CDR2 YFSETQ. V was shortened by 2 bases and J by 2 bases, with 13 bases between the two germline ends. The CDR3 protein is CASSFDSGQQETQYF. CDR3 DNA: TGCGCCAGCAGCTTCGACAGTGGTCAACAAGAGACCCAGTACTTC.

This chain uses TRBV7-2 with TRBJ1-1; possibly TRBD1 for D (6 bases). The length of the CDR3 is 14 residues. Germline V CDR1 and CDR2: SGHTA, FQGNSA. Trimming took off 5 bases at V and 4 bases at J, with 14 bases between the two ends. The CDR3 DNA is TGTGCCAGCAGCAGTGGGACATTTGGCACTGAAGCTTTCTTT. This codes for CASSSGTFGTEAFF.

A word on this clone: Germline and junction disagree at one end, which may indicate a read error. This rearrangement joins TRBV9 to TRBJ2-5; 10 bases agree with TRBD2. CDR3 length: 13 residues. Looked up from germline, CDR1 is SGDLS and CDR2 is YYNGEE. The CDR3 is CASSVGTSGGPDF. CDR3 coding DNA: TGTGCCAGCAGCGTAGGGACTAGCGGCGGCCCCGACTTC.

The chain couples TRBV25-1 to TRBJ2-3, with 9 nucleotides matching TRBD1. CDR1 and CDR2 from the germline V gene are MGHDK and SYGVNS. The CDR3 spans 17 residues. With 3 bases clipped from V and 3 bases from J, the junction kept 10 bases outside the gene matches. The CDR3 DNA sequence: TGTGCCAGCAGTGACCCGGGACAGGGATTGAAAACAGATACGCAGTATTTT. It yields the protein CASSDPGQGLKTDTQYF.

The gene calls are TRBV5-1 and TRBJ2-1; 7 bases are a match to TRBD1. V dropped 5 bases and J dropped 3; count of bases not matched to a gene: 5. There are 14 residues in the CDR3. Germline V gives CDR1 SGHRS, CDR2 YFSETQ. CDR3: CASSPDRDYNEQFF. Here the CDR3 DNA reads TGCGCCAGCAGTCCCGACAGGGACTACAATGAGCAGTTCTTC.

The chain combines TRBV9 with TRBJ2-1, with D perhaps TRBD2 (6 bases). CDR3 length equals 15 residues. Trimming took off 5 bases at V and 0 bases at J, with 12 bases between the two ends. Germline values: CDR1 SGDLS, CDR2 YYNGEE. CDR3 in amino acids: CASRGEESSYNEQFF. The CDR3 DNA reads TGTGCCAGCAGGGGGGAGGAGAGCTCCTACAATGAGCAGTTCTTC.

The chain uses TRBV28 and TRBJ2-2, with a tentative D call TRBD2 (5 bases). The CDR3 has 15 residues. The V end was cut by 3 bases, the J end by 5 bases, with 13 bases between. Germline-derived CDR1 and CDR2 are MDHEN and SYDVKM. CDR3 loop: CASSLAGSATGELFF. Written as DNA, the CDR3 is TGTGCCAGCAGTTTGGCTGGGAGCGCGACCGGGGAGCTGTTTTTT.

This clone was counted only a few times. V and J are TRBV29-1 and TRBJ2-7; weak D call: TRBD2 (5 bases). Trimming cost V 1 base and J 3 bases, with 7 bases left between them. The CDR3 runs 12 residues. Germline V CDR1 and CDR2: SQVTM, ANQGSEA. Here the CDR3 reads CSVEVRDYEQYF. The CDR3 nucleotides read TGCAGCGTTGAAGTCCGGGACTACGAGCAGTACTTC.

The chain has TRBV29-1 and TRBJ2-7; D is perhaps TRBD2 (5 bases). The CDR3 loop spans 12 amino acids. Germline V CDR1 and CDR2: SQVTM, ANQGSEA. The germline V and J ends were trimmed by 6 bases and 0 bases, with 9 bases remaining between them. In nucleotides, the CDR3 is TGCAGCGTGGTCGGGATCTCCTACGAGCAGTACTTC. Protein sequence: CSVVGISYEQYF.